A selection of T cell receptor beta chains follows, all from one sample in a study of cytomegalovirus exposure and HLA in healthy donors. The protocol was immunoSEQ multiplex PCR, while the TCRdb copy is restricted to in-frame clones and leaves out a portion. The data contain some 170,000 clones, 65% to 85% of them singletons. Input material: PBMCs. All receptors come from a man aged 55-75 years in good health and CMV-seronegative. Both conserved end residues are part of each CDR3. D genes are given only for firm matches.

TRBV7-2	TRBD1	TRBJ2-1	CASSLDRSDNEQFF	TGTGCCAGCAGCTTGGACAGGTCAGACAATGAGCAGTTCTTC
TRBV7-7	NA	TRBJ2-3	CASSGPLSTDTQYF	TGTGCCAGCAGCGGCCCGTTAAGCACAGATACGCAGTATTTT
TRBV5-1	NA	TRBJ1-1	CASSLQGNTEAFF	TGCGCCAGCAGCTTACAGGGGAACACTGAAGCTTTCTTT
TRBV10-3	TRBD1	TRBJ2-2	CAISGQGARGGELFF	TGTGCCATCAGTGGACAGGGGGCGCGTGGCGGGGAGCTGTTTTTT
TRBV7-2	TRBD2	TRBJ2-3	CASSLAGVSGGADTQYF	TGTGCCAGCAGCTTAGCGGGGGTTAGCGGGGGGGCAGATACGCAGTATTTT
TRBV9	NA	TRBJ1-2	CASSPGGWDYGYTF	TGTGCCAGCAGCCCGGGTGGTTGGGACTATGGCTACACCTTC
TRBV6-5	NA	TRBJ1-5	CASSYSTGAQPQHF	TGTGCCAGCAGTTACTCGACTGGGGCTCAGCCCCAGCATTTT
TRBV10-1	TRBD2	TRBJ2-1	CASSTSGGPDEQFF	TGCGCCAGCAGCACTAGCGGGGGCCCCGATGAGCAGTTCTTC
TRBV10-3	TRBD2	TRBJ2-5	CAIRDPGLAQETQYF	TGTGCCATCAGAGACCCGGGACTAGCCCAAGAGACCCAGTACTTC
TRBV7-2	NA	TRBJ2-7	CASSLGQAGLYEQYF	TGTGCCAGCAGCTTAGGGCAAGCGGGTTTATACGAGCAGTACTTC